These 25 T cell receptor beta chains originate from one sample sequenced in a study of T cell repertoires in urothelial bladder cancer. Clones were read by immunoSEQ multiplex PCR, and TCRdb kept only the in-frame ones, dropping some. The sample includes some 2,500 clones, 68% seen only once; the top ten take over 12%. Material: bladder tissue. The receptors here all came from a human donor with a benign inflammatory bladder lesion.

This chain links TRBV7-9 with TRBJ1-4, with D unresolved. The ends were cut back, 1 base at V and 5 bases at J, with 11 bases in the middle. The CDR3 is 15 amino acids. The germline gives CDR1 SEHNR, CDR2 FQNEAQ (reference sequence). In nucleotides, the CDR3 is TGTGCCAGCAGCTTAGGAACTGATTCAAATGAAAAACTGTTTTTT. This codes for CASSLGTDSNEKLFF.

The rearrangement links TRBV29-1 to TRBJ2-7; D gene unclear. Trimming left V 4 bases short and J 0 bases short, with 10 bases between. The CDR3 spans 13 residues. Per the germline V gene, CDR1 is SQVTM and CDR2 is ANQGSEA. The CDR3 nucleotides read TGCAGCGTTGGAGAGCGCAGCTCCTACGAGCAGTACTTC. It yields the protein CSVGERSSYEQYF.

This clone was detected once. The chain joins TRBV29-1 to TRBJ1-3; D remains ambiguous. The CDR3 has 12 amino acids. V was trimmed by 5 bases and J by 0 bases, leaving 5 bases between them. The germline V gene encodes CDR1 SQVTM and CDR2 ANQGSEA. The CDR3 loop is CSVRGSGNTIYF. The CDR3 nucleotides are TGCAGCGTTCGGGGCTCTGGAAACACCATATATTTT.

The rearrangement uses TRBV6-1 and TRBJ2-1, with 10 bases identical to TRBD1. Losses at the gene ends were 2 bases for V and 4 bases for J; bases not matched to a gene: 5. Germline V gene data show CDR1 as MNHNS and CDR2 as SASEGT. The CDR3 spans 16 residues. DNA of the CDR3: TGTGCCAGCAGTGAAAGGGACAGGGGAGGATACAATGAGCAGTTCTTC. Amino acids: CASSERDRGGYNEQFF.

This clone has only a few counts. The rearrangement joins TRBV10-2 to TRBJ1-1; D uncertain. V was cut by 5 bases and J by 0 bases, with 10 bases left in between. CDR1 and CDR2 from the germline V gene are WSHSY and SAAADI. CDR3 length: 14 amino acids. In nucleotides, the CDR3 is TGCGCCAGCAGTACCGACGGGATGAACACTGAAGCTTTCTTT. As protein: CASSTDGMNTEAFF.

The gene calls are TRBV18 and TRBJ2-5; TRBD2 aligns across 11 bases. After removal of 3 bases from V and 5 bases from J, the junction contained 11 bases not matched to a gene. In germline, CDR1 is KGHSH, CDR2 LQKENI. The CDR3 runs to 17 residues. CDR3 in DNA: TGTGCCAGCTCACCTAATATAGCGGGAGGGCCGAAGGAGACCCAGTACTTC. Its translation is CASSPNIAGGPKETQYF.

This clone was picked up a small number of times. The rearrangement uses TRBV7-9 and TRBJ1-1, with a tentative D call TRBD1 (5 bases). V was clipped by 6 bases and J by 1 base, with 9 bases between them. In germline, CDR1 is SEHNR, CDR2 FQNEAQ (reference sequence). The CDR3 contains 13 residues. CDR3 protein: CASRPDRNTEAFF. DNA for the CDR3: TGTGCCAGCAGACCCGACAGGAACACTGAAGCTTTCTTT.

This clone was seen a few times. This chain uses TRBV2 with TRBJ1-3; D unclear. This CDR3 has 15 amino acids. Trimming took 0 bases from V and 0 from J, leaving 6 bases between them. Germline V gives CDR1 SNHLY, CDR2 FYNNEI. CDR3 in amino acids: CASSEAAFSGNTIYF. DNA of the CDR3: TGTGCCAGCAGTGAAGCGGCCTTCTCTGGAAACACCATATATTTT.

The chain combines TRBV6-5 with TRBJ2-5; 10 positions match TRBD2. In germline, CDR1 is MNHEY, CDR2 SVGAGI. The J segment lost 4 bases and the V segment lost 4 bases, leaving 6 bases of the junction unmatched. The CDR3 is 15 residues long. The DNA of the CDR3 is TGTGCCAGCAGTTTGGGACTAGCGAATCGAGAGACCCAGTACTTC. Amino acids: CASSLGLANRETQYF.

The chain recombines TRBV25-1 with TRBJ2-1; 10 bases match TRBD2. With V trimmed by 5 bases and J by 6 bases, 16 bases remained unmatched. Germline V gene sequence: CDR1 MGHDK, CDR2 SYGVNS. This CDR3 has 18 amino acids. The CDR3 DNA reads TGTGCCAGCAGTTTTTATTTCCTCAGCGGGAGGGGGTTCAATGAGCAGTTCTTC. Residues: CASSFYFLSGRGFNEQFF.

The V gene is TRBV7-2, the J gene TRBJ1-5, with 7 positions matching TRBD1. CDR1 is SGHTA, CDR2 FQGNSA, per germline. This CDR3 comprises 14 residues. The V segment lost 1 base and the J segment 6 bases; nucleotides outside the gene matches: 3. The chain's CDR3 is CASSLDRGVQPQHF. The CDR3 nucleotides are TGTGCCAGCAGCTTAGACAGGGGTGTTCAGCCCCAGCATTTT.

The chain links TRBV19 to TRBJ1-3, with 8 bases fitting TRBD1. Germline V gene sequence: CDR1 LNHDA, CDR2 SQIVND (reference sequence). With V trimmed by 4 bases and J by 0 bases, 8 bases remained unmatched. This CDR3 spans 17 amino acids. CDR3 residues: CASSTRSGGTSGNTIYF. As DNA, the CDR3 is TGTGCCAGTAGTACGCGCTCAGGGGGCACCTCTGGAAACACCATATATTTT.

The genes are TRBV21-1 and TRBJ2-3; no check of the table's D call, TRBD2, against the DNA was made. TRBV21-1 is a pseudogene. The CDR3 length is 14 residues. The CDR3 DNA sequence: TGTGCCAGCAGCAAAGGGGGGGGTACAGATACGCAGTATTTT. It translates to CASSKGGGTDTQYF.

This chain uses TRBV18 with TRBJ2-7; 12 bases fit TRBD2. The V gene end was trimmed by 5 bases and the J gene end by 2 bases; junction bases not matched to a gene: 4. There are 15 residues in the CDR3. CDR1 is KGHSH and CDR2 is LQKENI in the germline V gene. CDR3: CASSTRTSGAYEQYF. The CDR3 nucleotides read TGTGCCAGCTCAACAAGGACTAGCGGGGCCTACGAGCAGTACTTC.

Only a few counts were recorded for this clone. The chain recombines TRBV4-3 with TRBJ2-3; 14 nucleotides match TRBD2. Germline trimming cut 4 bases from V and 5 bases from J; bases unmatched to any gene: 17. Germline V CDR1 and CDR2: LGHNA, YSLEER. The CDR3 consists of 20 residues. The CDR3 sequence: CASSRAPPGTSGSGGDTQYF. The CDR3 nucleotides are TGCGCCAGCAGCCGAGCCCCACCCGGGACTAGCGGGAGTGGGGGAGATACGCAGTATTTT.

The V and J genes are TRBV5-1 and TRBJ2-5; no clear D. Germline lookup yields CDR1 SGHRS and CDR2 YFSETQ. The CDR3 sequence is 12 residues long. V was trimmed by 5 bases and J by 4 bases, leaving 9 bases between them. The CDR3 nucleotides read TGCGCCAGCAGGTTCTTAGGAGAGACCCAGTACTTC. Translating it yields CASRFLGETQYF. The variable domain in full, with the rest retrieved from reference TRBV5-1 and TRBJ2-5, is KAGVTQTPRYLIKTRGQQVTLSCSPISGHRSVSWYQQTPGQGLQFLFEYFSETQRNKGNFPGRFSGRQFSNSRSEMNVSTLELGDSALYLCASRFLGETQYFGPGTRLLVL.

The chain combines TRBV5-4 with TRBJ1-6; D is uncertain. This CDR3 spans 15 amino acids. Germline V gene sequence: CDR1 SGHNT, CDR2 YYREEE (reference sequence). V dropped 0 bases and J dropped 0 bases, with 4 bases sitting between them. CDR3 amino acids: CASSLASSYNSPLHF. The CDR3 nucleotides read TGTGCCAGCAGCTTGGCAAGCTCCTATAATTCACCCCTCCACTTT.

The gene calls are TRBV20-1 and TRBJ1-1; a possible D gene is TRBD1 (5 bases). Germline assignment: CDR1 DFQATT and CDR2 SNEGSKA (reference sequence). CDR3 size: 11 residues. V lost 6 bases and J lost 8, with 13 bases in between. The CDR3 sequence is CSAARQFEAFF. As DNA, the CDR3 is TGCAGTGCGGCTAGACAGTTCGAAGCTTTCTTT.

This rearrangement joins TRBV27 to TRBJ2-1, with 14 bases fitting TRBD2. This CDR3 has 17 residues. The junction had 5 bases not matched to a gene; V was cut back by 5 bases and J by 2 bases. CDR1 and CDR2 (germline): MNHEY, SMNVEV (reference sequence). The CDR3 DNA is TGTGCCAGCAGTCCTGGGACTAGCGGGAGACCCTACAATGAGCAGTTCTTC. This gives the protein CASSPGTSGRPYNEQFF.

The chain carries TRBV30 and TRBJ1-1; D gene uncertain. Trimming stripped 7 bases from V and 4 bases from J, with 10 bases between. Germline V lookup: CDR1 GTSNPN, CDR2 SVGIG (reference sequence). The CDR3 consists of 11 residues. The CDR3 region is CASLRGTEAFF. The DNA of the CDR3 is TGTGCCTCCCTCCGCGGCACTGAAGCTTTCTTT.

This chain uses TRBV5-6 with TRBJ2-1; the D is unclear. The V end lost 2 bases, the J end lost 8 bases, and 11 bases lay between the germline ends. Per germline, CDR1 SGHDT and CDR2 YYEEEE. The CDR3 has 13 residues. The CDR3 spells CASSFRSSDEQFF. The CDR3 DNA follows: TGTGCCAGCAGCTTTCGAAGCTCCGATGAGCAGTTCTTC. The complete variable domain, with remaining parts taken from reference TRBV5-6 and TRBJ2-1, reads DAGVTQSPTHLIKTRGQQVTLRCSPKSGHDTVSWYQQALGQGPQFIFQYYEEEERQRGNFPDRFSGHQFPNYSSELNVNALLLGDSALYLCASSFRSSDEQFFGPGTRLTVL.

The chain is built from TRBV9 and TRBJ1-2, with 12 bases matching TRBD1. CDR1 and CDR2 (germline): SGDLS, YYNGEE. There are 16 residues in the CDR3. The V segment lost 9 bases and the J segment 5 bases; nucleotides outside the gene matches: 14. CDR3 protein: CATNPGQGAIWYGYTF. The CDR3 nucleotides are TGTGCCACCAACCCGGGACAGGGGGCCATCTGGTATGGCTACACCTTC.

The rearrangement uses TRBV29-1 and TRBJ2-3; 8 bases match TRBD2. Germline values: CDR1 SQVTM, CDR2 ANQGSEA. This CDR3 region has 13 residues. The ends lost 4 bases at V and 4 bases at J; junction bases unmatched: 4. The CDR3 loop reads CSVVSGGADTQYF. The CDR3 coding sequence is TGCAGCGTTGTCTCCGGGGGGGCAGATACGCAGTATTTT.

V gene TRBV6-5 combines with J gene TRBJ1-1; D unresolved. The V gene's germline CDR1 is MNHEY and CDR2 SVGAGI. The V gene lost 9 bases and the J gene lost 1 base, with 6 bases spanning the gap. There are 11 residues in the CDR3. The CDR3 nucleotides read TGTGCCAGTCGGTGGAACACTGAAGCTTTCTTT. This gives the protein CASRWNTEAFF.

This clone appeared a few times. The V and J genes are TRBV28 and TRBJ1-2; TRBD1 matches at 12 bases. The CDR3 totals 14 residues. The germline gives CDR1 MDHEN, CDR2 SYDVKM. The J segment lost 8 bases and the V segment lost 6 bases, leaving 7 bases of the junction unmatched. This chain's CDR3 is CASSPGTGGIGYTF. CDR3 DNA sequence: TGTGCCAGCAGCCCCGGGACAGGGGGCATCGGCTACACCTTC.